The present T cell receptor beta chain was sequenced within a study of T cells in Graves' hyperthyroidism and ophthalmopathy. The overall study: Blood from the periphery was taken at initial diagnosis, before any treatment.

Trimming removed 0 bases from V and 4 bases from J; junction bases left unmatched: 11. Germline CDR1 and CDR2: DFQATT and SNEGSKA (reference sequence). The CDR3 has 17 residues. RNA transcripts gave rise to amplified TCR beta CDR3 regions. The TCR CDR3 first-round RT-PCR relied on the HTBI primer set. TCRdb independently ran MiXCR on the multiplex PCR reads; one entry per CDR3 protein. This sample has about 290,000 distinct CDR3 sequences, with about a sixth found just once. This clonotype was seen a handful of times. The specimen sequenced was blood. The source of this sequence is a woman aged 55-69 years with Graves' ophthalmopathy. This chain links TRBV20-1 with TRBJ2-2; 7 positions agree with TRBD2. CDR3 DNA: TGCAGTGCTAGAGATTCCCCCTCACGGGAGGTCACCGGGGAGCTGTTTTTT. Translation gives CSARDSPSREVTGELFF.